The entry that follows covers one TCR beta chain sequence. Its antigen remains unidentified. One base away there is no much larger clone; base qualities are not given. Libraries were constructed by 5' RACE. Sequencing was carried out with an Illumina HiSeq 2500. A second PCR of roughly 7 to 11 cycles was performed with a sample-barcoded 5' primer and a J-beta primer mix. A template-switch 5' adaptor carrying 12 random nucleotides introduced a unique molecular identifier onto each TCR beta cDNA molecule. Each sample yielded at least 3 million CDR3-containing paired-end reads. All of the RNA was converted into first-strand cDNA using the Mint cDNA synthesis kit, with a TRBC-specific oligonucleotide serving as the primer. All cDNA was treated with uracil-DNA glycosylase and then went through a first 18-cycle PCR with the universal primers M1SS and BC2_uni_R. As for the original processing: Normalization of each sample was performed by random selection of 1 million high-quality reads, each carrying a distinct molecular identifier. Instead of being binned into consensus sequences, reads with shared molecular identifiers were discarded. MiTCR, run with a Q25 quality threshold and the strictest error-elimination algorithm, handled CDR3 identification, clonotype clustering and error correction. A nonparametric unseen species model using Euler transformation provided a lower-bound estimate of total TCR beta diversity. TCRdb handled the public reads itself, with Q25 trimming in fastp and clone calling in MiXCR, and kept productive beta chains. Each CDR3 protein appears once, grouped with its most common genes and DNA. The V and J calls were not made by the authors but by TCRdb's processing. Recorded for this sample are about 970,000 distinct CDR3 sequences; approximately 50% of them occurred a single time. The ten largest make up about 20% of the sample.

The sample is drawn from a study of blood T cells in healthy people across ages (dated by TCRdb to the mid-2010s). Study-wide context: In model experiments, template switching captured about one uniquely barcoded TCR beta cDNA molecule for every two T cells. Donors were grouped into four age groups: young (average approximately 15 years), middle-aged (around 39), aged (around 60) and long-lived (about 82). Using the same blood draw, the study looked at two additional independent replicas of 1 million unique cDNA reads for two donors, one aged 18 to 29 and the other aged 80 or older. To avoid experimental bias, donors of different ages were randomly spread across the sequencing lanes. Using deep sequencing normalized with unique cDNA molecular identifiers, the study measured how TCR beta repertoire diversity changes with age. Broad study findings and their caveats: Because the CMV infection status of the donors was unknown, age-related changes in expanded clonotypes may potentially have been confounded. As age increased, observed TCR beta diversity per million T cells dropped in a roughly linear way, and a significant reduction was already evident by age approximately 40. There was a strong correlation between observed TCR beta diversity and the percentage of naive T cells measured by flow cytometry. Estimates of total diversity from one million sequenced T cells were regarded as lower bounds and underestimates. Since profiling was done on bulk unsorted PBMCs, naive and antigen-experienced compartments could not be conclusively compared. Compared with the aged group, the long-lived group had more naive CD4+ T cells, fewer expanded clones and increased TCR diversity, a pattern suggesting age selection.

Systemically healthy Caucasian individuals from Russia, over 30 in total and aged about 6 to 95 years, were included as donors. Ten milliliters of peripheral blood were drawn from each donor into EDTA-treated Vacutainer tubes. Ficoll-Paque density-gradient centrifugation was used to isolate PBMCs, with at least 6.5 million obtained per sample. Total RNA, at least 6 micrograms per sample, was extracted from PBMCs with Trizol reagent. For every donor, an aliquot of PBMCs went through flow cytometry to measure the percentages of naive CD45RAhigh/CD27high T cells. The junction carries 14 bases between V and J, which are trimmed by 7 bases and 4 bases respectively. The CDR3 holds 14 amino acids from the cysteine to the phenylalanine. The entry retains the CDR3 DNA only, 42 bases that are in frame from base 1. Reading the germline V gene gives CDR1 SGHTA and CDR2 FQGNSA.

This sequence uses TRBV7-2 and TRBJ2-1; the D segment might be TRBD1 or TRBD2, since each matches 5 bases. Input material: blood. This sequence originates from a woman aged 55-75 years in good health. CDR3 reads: CASTTGQGYNEQFF. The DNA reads TGTGCCAGCACCACGGGGCAGGGATACAATGAGCAGTTCTTC.